Below, 7 T cell receptor beta chains from the same sample are listed, as sequenced in a study of cytomegalovirus exposure and HLA in healthy donors. The PCR employed 60 Vbeta primers together with 13 Jbeta primers. Sequencing was performed with immunoSEQ multiplex PCR; in TCRdb, only in-frame clones are kept and a portion is missing. The repertoire has around 120,000 clones, around four fifths of them found once; the top ten carry 5.9%. Material for sequencing was PBMCs. The receptors derive from a middle-aged woman in good health and CMV-seropositive.

The J gene is TRBJ1-1, the V gene TRBV6-5; 7 bases fit TRBD1. V gave up 2 bases and J gave up 4 bases; unmatched junction bases: 4. This CDR3 has 14 residues. The V gene's germline CDR1 is MNHEY and CDR2 SVGAGI. The CDR3 region is CASSYGQEFTEAFF. The CDR3 DNA follows: TGTGCCAGCAGTTACGGACAGGAGTTCACTGAAGCTTTCTTT.

This chain joins TRBV18 and TRBJ2-7; 7 bases agree with TRBD1. This CDR3 region has 14 residues. CDR1 and CDR2 (germline): KGHSH, LQKENI. V dropped 3 bases and J dropped 4; count of bases not matched to a gene: 6. The CDR3 loop is CASSPAQGKYEQYF. For the CDR3, the DNA is TGTGCCAGCTCACCGGCACAGGGGAAATACGAGCAGTACTTC. The full variable domain, in which reference TRBV18 and TRBJ2-7 provide the parts outside the CDR3, is NAGVMQNPRHLVRRRGQEARLRCSPMKGHSHVYWYRQLPEEGLKFMVYLQKENIIDESGMPKERFSAEFPKEGPSILRIQQVVRGDSAAYFCASSPAQGKYEQYFGPGTRLTVT.

The chain links TRBV28 to TRBJ2-7; 8 bases are shared with TRBD2. The V gene's germline CDR1 is MDHEN and CDR2 SYDVKM. CDR3 length: 15 residues. Trimming cost V 7 bases and J 5 bases; bases outside gene matches: 13. CDR3 nucleotides: TGTGCCAGCAAAAGACTAGCGAGGAGGCTCCACGAGCAGTACTTC. Residues: CASKRLARRLHEQYF.

The CDR3 DNA sequence: TGTGCCAGCGACTCGCGAGGGGGTGACGAGCAGTTCTTC. It codes for CASDSRGGDEQFF. The V gene is TRBV2, the J gene TRBJ2-1; tentatively, D is TRBD1 (6 bases). Per the germline V gene, CDR1 is SNHLY and CDR2 is FYNNEI. This CDR3 is built from 13 residues. Trimming stripped 8 bases from V and 10 bases from J, with 18 bases between.

The chain has TRBV6-6 and TRBJ1-5, with no clear D. The germline V and J ends were trimmed by 2 bases and 6 bases, with 11 bases remaining between them. In germline, CDR1 is MNHNY, CDR2 SVGAGI (reference sequence). The CDR3 consists of 14 residues. The CDR3 bases are TGTGCCAGCAGTTACCTTAGTATATCTCAGCCCCAGCATTTT. It yields the protein CASSYLSISQPQHF.

This chain connects TRBV25-1 to TRBJ1-2; 8 nucleotides line up with TRBD1. V gave up 4 bases and J gave up 7 bases; unmatched junction bases: 8. CDR1 and CDR2 (germline): MGHDK, SYGVNS. The CDR3 is made up of 14 amino acids. CDR3 in amino acids: CASSAGQGTTGYTF. Written as DNA, the CDR3 is TGTGCCAGCAGTGCCGGACAGGGCACAACTGGCTACACCTTC.

J is TRBJ1-5 and V is TRBV19; D remains unclear. This CDR3 has 14 amino acids. Trimming cost V 5 bases and J 7 bases, with 15 bases left between them. Germline assignment: CDR1 LNHDA and CDR2 SQIVND (reference sequence). The CDR3 loop reads CASSSLGGRQPQHF. DNA of the CDR3: TGTGCCAGTAGTTCCCTTGGCGGGAGGCAGCCCCAGCATTTT. The full variable domain, rest sourced from reference TRBV19 and TRBJ1-5, is DGGITQSPKYLFRKEGQNVTLSCEQNLNHDAMYWYRQDPGQGLRLIYYSQIVNDFQKGDIAEGYSVSREKKESFPLTVTSAQKNPTAFYLCASSSLGGRQPQHFGDGTRLSIL.